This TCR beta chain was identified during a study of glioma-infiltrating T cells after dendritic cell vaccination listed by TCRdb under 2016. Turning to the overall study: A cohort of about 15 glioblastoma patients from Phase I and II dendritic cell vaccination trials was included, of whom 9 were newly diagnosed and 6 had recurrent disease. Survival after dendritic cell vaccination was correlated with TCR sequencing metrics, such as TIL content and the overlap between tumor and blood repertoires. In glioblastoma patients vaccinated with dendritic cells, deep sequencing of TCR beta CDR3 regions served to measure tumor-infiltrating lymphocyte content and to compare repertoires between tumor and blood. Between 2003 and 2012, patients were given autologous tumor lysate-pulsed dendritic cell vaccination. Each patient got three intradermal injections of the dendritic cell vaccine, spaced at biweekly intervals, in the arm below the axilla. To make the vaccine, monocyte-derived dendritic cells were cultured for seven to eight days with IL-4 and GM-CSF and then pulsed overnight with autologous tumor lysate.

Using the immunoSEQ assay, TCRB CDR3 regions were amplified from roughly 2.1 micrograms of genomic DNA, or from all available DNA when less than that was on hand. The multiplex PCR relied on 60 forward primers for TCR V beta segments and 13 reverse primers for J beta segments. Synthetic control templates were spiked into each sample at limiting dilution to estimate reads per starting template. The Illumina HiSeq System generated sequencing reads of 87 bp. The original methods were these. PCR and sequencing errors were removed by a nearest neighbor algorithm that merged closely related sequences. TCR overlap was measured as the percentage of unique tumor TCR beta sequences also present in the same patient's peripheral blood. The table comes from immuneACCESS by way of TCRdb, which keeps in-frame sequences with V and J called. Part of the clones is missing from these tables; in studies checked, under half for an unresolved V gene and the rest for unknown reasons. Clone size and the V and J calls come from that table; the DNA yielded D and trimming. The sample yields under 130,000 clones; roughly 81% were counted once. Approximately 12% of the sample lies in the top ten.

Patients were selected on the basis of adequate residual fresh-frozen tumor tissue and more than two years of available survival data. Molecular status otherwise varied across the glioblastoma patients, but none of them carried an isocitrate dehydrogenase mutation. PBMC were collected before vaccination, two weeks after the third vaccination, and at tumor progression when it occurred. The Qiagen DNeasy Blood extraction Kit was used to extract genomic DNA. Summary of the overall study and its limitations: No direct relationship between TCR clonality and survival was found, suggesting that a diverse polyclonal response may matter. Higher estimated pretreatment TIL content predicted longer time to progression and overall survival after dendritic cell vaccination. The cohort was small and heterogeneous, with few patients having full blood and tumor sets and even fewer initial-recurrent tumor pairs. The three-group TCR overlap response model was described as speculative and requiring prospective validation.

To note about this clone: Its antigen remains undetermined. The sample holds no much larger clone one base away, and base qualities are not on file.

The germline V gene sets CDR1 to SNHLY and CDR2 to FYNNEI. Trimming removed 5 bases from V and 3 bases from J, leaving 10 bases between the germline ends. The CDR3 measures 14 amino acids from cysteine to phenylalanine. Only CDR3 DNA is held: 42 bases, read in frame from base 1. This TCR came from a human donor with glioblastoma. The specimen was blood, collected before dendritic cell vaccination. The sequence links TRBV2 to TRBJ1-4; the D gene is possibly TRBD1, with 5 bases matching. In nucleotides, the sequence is TGTGCCAGCAGTAGGACGGGGGCTAATGAAAAACTGTTTTTT. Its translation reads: CASSRTGANEKLFF.